A single sample gave rise to the 10 T cell receptor beta chains below, sequenced in a study of OX40 agonist ivuxolimab in advanced cancers. Receptors were amplified or captured by the immunoSEQ multiplex PCR assay. TCRdb provides this immuneACCESS table in a form limited to in-frame rearrangements. Some clones are lacking; in checked studies, under half of them reflect an unresolved V gene, and why the rest are absent is not known. The sample table lists approximately 91,000 clones, roughly 86% of them with a count of one. About 4% of the sample is in the top ten clones. Sequencing was performed on CD4+ or CD8+ T cells sorted from blood, taken in a trial of the OX40 agonist ivuxolimab. The receptors shown here come from an adult with an advanced solid tumor such as melanoma, head and neck, liver or kidney cancer.

This chain links TRBV4-3 with TRBJ2-5; tentatively, D is TRBD1 (6 bases). Germline assignment: CDR1 LGHNA and CDR2 YSLEER. Between the trimmed V and J ends, which lost 3 bases and 3 bases, there was a span of 14 bases. CDR3 length: 15 amino acids. The CDR3 spells CASSQSPDRKETQYF. The CDR3 nucleotides read TGCGCCAGCAGCCAGAGCCCGGACAGAAAAGAGACCCAGTACTTC.

J is TRBJ1-5 and V is TRBV7-2, with D hard to call. Trimming shortened V by 1 base and J by 6 bases, and 16 bases separated the two germline ends. The CDR3 has 16 amino acids. Per germline, CDR1 SGHTA and CDR2 FQGNSA. The CDR3 bases are TGTGCCAGCAGCTTAGAATTCCCCAACAGTTTTCAGCCCCAGCATTTT. This sequence encodes CASSLEFPNSFQPQHF.

This chain's CDR3 is CASSANLGPTDTQYF. In DNA, the CDR3 is TGTGCCAGCAGCGCGAACTTAGGACCCACAGATACGCAGTATTTT. The rearrangement uses TRBV28 and TRBJ2-3; unclear D gene. In germline, CDR1 is MDHEN, CDR2 SYDVKM. The CDR3 totals 15 residues. The V and J ends lost 6 bases and 2 bases respectively, with 15 bases between them.

The CDR3 reads CASSQDYGASEQYV. The CDR3 coding sequence is TGTGCCAGCAGCCAAGATTACGGGGCCTCCGAGCAGTACGTC. The chain links TRBV4-2 to TRBJ2-7; D is possibly TRBD1 or TRBD2 (5 bases each). The CDR3 loop spans 14 amino acids. The germline V gene encodes CDR1 LGHNA and CDR2 YNFKEQ. V lost 0 bases and J lost 6, with 12 bases in between.

V usage is TRBV9 and J usage is TRBJ2-7, with 7 bases identical to TRBD2. From germline, CDR1 is SGDLS and CDR2 YYNGEE. V lost 0 bases and J lost 4; bases outside the gene matches: 7. The CDR3 spans 15 residues. The CDR3 DNA reads TGTGCCAGCAGCGTAGCTCCTCCGCGGGAGTACGAGCAGTACTTC. It is translated as CASSVAPPREYEQYF.

In this sample, this clone turned up a few times. The chain carries TRBV30 and TRBJ2-5, with D perhaps TRBD2 (5 bases). The CDR3 covers 16 residues. Trimming removed 8 bases at V and 0 bases at J, with 22 bases between. Looked up from germline, CDR1 is GTSNPN and CDR2 is SVGIG (reference sequence). CDR3 nucleotides: TGTGCCCGCTCTCGAGCGGACGGAAAGTACCAAGAGACCCAGTACTTC. Protein: CARSRADGKYQETQYF.

In its sample, this clone was seen once. The V call is TRBV18, the J call TRBJ1-1; D possibly corresponds to TRBD1 (6 bases). V lost 2 bases, J lost 0 bases, and 13 bases lay in between. The CDR3 extends over 16 amino acids. From germline, CDR1 is KGHSH and CDR2 LQKENI. CDR3 in amino acids: CASSPRQVSLNTEAFF. CDR3 in DNA: TGTGCCAGCTCACCAAGACAGGTGTCTCTGAACACTGAAGCTTTCTTT.

This chain uses TRBV15 with TRBJ2-1; D may correspond to TRBD1 or TRBD2 (5 bases each). The germline gives CDR1 LNHNV, CDR2 YYDKDF (reference sequence). The CDR3 is 17 amino acids. V lost 2 bases and J lost 1, with 15 bases in between. CDR3 in amino acids: CATSRRAGTQSYNEQFF. The CDR3 nucleotides read TGTGCCACCAGCAGACGCGCCGGGACCCAATCCTACAATGAGCAGTTCTTC.

The chain joins TRBV15 to TRBJ1-2; D is unresolved. From germline, CDR1 is LNHNV and CDR2 YYDKDF (reference sequence). This CDR3 is 15 amino acids long. Trimming took 4 bases from V and 8 from J, leaving 20 bases between them. The CDR3 DNA reads as TGTGCCACCAGCACCTCCCCCGGGCAATTGGAGGGCTACACCTTC. Amino acid sequence: CATSTSPGQLEGYTF.

The V and J genes are TRBV9 and TRBJ1-3; D gene unclear. Deletions cut 4 bases from V and 0 bases from J, with 11 bases between. The CDR3 is 15 residues long. Germline V gene sequence: CDR1 SGDLS, CDR2 YYNGEE. The CDR3 reads CASSSGPSSGNTIYF. CDR3 coding DNA: TGTGCCAGCAGCTCCGGACCAAGCTCTGGAAACACCATATATTTT.